A selection of T cell receptor beta chains follows, all from one sample in a study of blood T cells in healthy people across ages. TCRdb reprocessed the 5' RACE reads with MiXCR, giving one entry per CDR3 protein. The sample consists of approximately 900,000 distinct CDR3 sequences, 29% of them appearing once. These data are also associated with another study on T cells of mothers and their children.

The sample taken for sequencing was blood. Receptors were obtained from a woman aged 35 to 49 in good health. CDR3s include the opening cysteine and the closing phenylalanine or tryptophan. Fields, in order: clone size, V gene, J gene, D gene, CDR3 protein, CDR3 DNA. The D gene is left open where the match is weak. Clone sizes are given selectively: once, few, many, or a class where the clone is expanded.

.	TRBV5-1	TRBJ2-1	TRBD1	CASTPTGDSYNEQFF	TGCGCCAGCACCCCGACAGGGGACTCCTACAATGAGCAGTTCTTC
.	TRBV25-1	TRBJ1-1	TRBD1	CASSETGGREAFF	TGTGCCAGCAGTGAAACAGGGGGCCGTGAAGCTTTCTTT
.	TRBV28	TRBJ2-1	TRBD1	CASRPTGYNEQFF	TGTGCCAGCAGACCGACAGGGTACAATGAGCAGTTCTTC
few	TRBV7-9	TRBJ2-1	.	CASSLGLREQFF	TGTGCCAGCAGCCTGGGACTCCGCGAGCAGTTCTTC
few	TRBV20-1	TRBJ1-6	.	CSAPLGVNSPLHF	TGCAGTGCTCCGCTAGGGGTTAATTCACCCCTCCACTTT
.	TRBV20-1	TRBJ2-3	.	CSAMGLGRTDTQYF	TGCAGTGCTATGGGGCTAGGCCGCACAGATACGCAGTATTTT
.	TRBV5-1	TRBJ1-2	TRBD1	CASSTSGTGVEGYTF	TGCGCCAGCAGCACCTCCGGGACAGGGGTGGAAGGCTACACCTTC
.	TRBV20-1	TRBJ2-5	TRBD2	CSANSGGMYNEQYF	TGCAGTGCGAACAGCGGGGGTATGTACAATGAGCAGTACTTC
few	TRBV15	TRBJ2-7	TRBD2	CATSGTRPPLEQYF	TGTGCCACCAGTGGGACTAGACCTCCCCTGGAGCAGTACTTC
once	TRBV12-3/TRBV12-4	TRBJ2-5	TRBD1	CASTDPGQGQYF	TGTGCCAGCACCGACCCGGGACAGGGACAGTACTTC
.	TRBV27	TRBJ1-2	.	CARAESYGYTF	TGTGCCCGGGCGGAATCATATGGCTACACCTTC
.	TRBV5-1	TRBJ2-3	.	CASSLLFRGTDTQYF	TGCGCCAGCAGCTTGTTATTTCGCGGGACAGATACGCAGTATTTT
few	TRBV24-1	TRBJ2-1	TRBD2	CATSDLRAGGDNEQFF	TGTGCCACCAGTGATTTGAGGGCGGGGGGGGACAATGAGCAGTTCTTC
.	TRBV12-3/TRBV12-4	TRBJ1-5	.	CASSFRVNSNQPQHF	TGTGCCAGCAGTTTCCGGGTAAATAGCAATCAGCCCCAGCATTTT
few	TRBV7-3	TRBJ1-1	TRBD1	CASSPTQGSEAFF	TGTGCCAGCAGCCCTACACAGGGGAGTGAAGCTTTCTTT
.	TRBV7-9	TRBJ2-5	.	CASSPTGRSGETQYF	TGTGCCAGCAGCCCAACTGGGAGGAGTGGGGAGACCCAGTACTTC
.	TRBV24-1	TRBJ2-1	TRBD1	CATSDLRGTGALEQFF	TGTGCCACCAGTGATTTGCGTGGGACAGGGGCTCTTGAGCAGTTCTTC
many	TRBV11-3	TRBJ2-7	TRBD2	CASSHTGGNEQYF	TGTGCCAGCAGCCATACCGGGGGGAACGAGCAGTACTTC
.	TRBV7-3	TRBJ1-6	.	CASSLFRADTGSPLHF	TGTGCCAGCAGCTTATTTCGGGCGGACACGGGCTCACCCCTCCACTTT
many	TRBV7-6	TRBJ2-2	TRBD2	CASSPFSGGSGELFF	TGTGCCAGCAGCCCCTTTAGCGGGGGGAGCGGGGAGCTGTTTTTT
many	TRBV10-3	TRBJ2-1	TRBD2	CAISGSGTSGAYNEQFF	TGTGCCATCAGTGGATCCGGGACTAGCGGGGCTTACAATGAGCAGTTCTTC
.	TRBV20-1	TRBJ2-7	TRBD2	CSAIGLAGGRVGEQYF	TGCAGTGCAATAGGACTAGCGGGAGGGAGAGTTGGCGAGCAGTACTTC
few	TRBV12-3/TRBV12-4	TRBJ1-6	.	CASSTYIEGSSPLHF	TGTGCCAGCAGTACATACATAGAAGGGAGTTCACCCCTCCACTTT
many	TRBV20-1	TRBJ2-1	TRBD2	CSANSGGQGLGQFF	TGCAGTGCTAATAGCGGGGGCCAGGGTTTGGGGCAGTTCTTC
.	TRBV20-1	TRBJ1-2	TRBD1	CSARDTGEEYGYTF	TGCAGTGCTAGAGATACAGGGGAGGAGTATGGCTACACCTTC
.	TRBV18	TRBJ2-2	.	CASSPSTGAPTGELFF	TGTGCCAGCTCACCGTCTACCGGGGCCCCCACCGGGGAGCTGTTTTTT
many	TRBV18	TRBJ2-1	.	CASSPRGANEQFF	TGTGCCAGCTCACCACGAGGAGCGAATGAGCAGTTCTTC
many	TRBV9	TRBJ2-7	TRBD2	CASSVGLSGGYEQYF	TGTGCCAGCAGCGTAGGGTTGAGCGGGGGCTACGAGCAGTACTTC
.	TRBV12-3/TRBV12-4	TRBJ2-3	.	CASRRRESADTQYF	TGTGCCAGCAGGAGAAGAGAAAGCGCAGATACGCAGTATTTT
.	TRBV20-1	TRBJ2-3	.	CSASATFVEFGTDTQYF	TGCAGTGCTAGTGCGACTTTCGTGGAGTTCGGCACAGATACGCAGTATTTT
few	TRBV9	TRBJ2-5	TRBD2	CASSVGGLAGKETQYF	TGTGCCAGCAGCGTAGGAGGACTAGCGGGAAAAGAGACCCAGTACTTC
.	TRBV4-2	TRBJ1-5	.	CASSPDQGPEQPQHF	TGTGCCAGCAGCCCCGATCAGGGGCCGGAGCAGCCCCAGCATTTT
few	TRBV24-1	TRBJ1-2	.	CATSDSYGYTF	TGTGCCACCAGTGATTCCTATGGCTACACCTTC
many	TRBV6-5	TRBJ2-5	TRBD2	CASSSGTSRQETQYF	TGTGCCAGCAGTTCCGGGACTAGCCGCCAAGAGACCCAGTACTTC
.	TRBV7-8	TRBJ2-5	.	CASSLVASDKETQYF	TGTGCCAGCAGCTTGGTGGCGTCTGACAAAGAGACCCAGTACTTC
many	TRBV4-2	TRBJ2-5	TRBD2	CASSQELAGGPRQETQYF	TGTGCCAGCAGCCAAGAATTAGCGGGGGGGCCACGACAAGAGACCCAGTACTTC
.	TRBV6-2/TRBV6-3	TRBJ2-7	TRBD1	CASGYSGQGSYEQYF	TGTGCCAGCGGTTACTCGGGACAGGGGAGTTACGAGCAGTACTTC
.	TRBV4-1	TRBJ2-7	.	CASSQDNWESSYEQYF	TGCGCCAGCAGCCAAGACAACTGGGAAAGCTCCTACGAGCAGTACTTC
.	TRBV4-1	TRBJ2-2	TRBD2	CASSQAASGGSLNTGELFF	TGCGCCAGCAGCCAAGCTGCTAGCGGGGGATCATTGAACACCGGGGAGCTGTTTTTT
.	TRBV5-1	TRBJ2-3	.	CASREGVAGTDTQYF	TGCGCCAGCAGAGAAGGGGTCGCAGGCACAGATACGCAGTATTTT
.	TRBV4-1	TRBJ1-5	.	CASSRSGTPGQPQHF	TGCGCCAGCAGCCGCTCCGGGACACCGGGGCAGCCCCAGCATTTT
few	TRBV20-1	TRBJ1-2	TRBD1	CSAFGTGSSYGYTF	TGCAGTGCCTTTGGGACAGGGAGTTCCTATGGCTACACCTTC
many	TRBV24-1	TRBJ2-1	TRBD2	CATSEVVGTSGGMYNEQFF	TGTGCCACCAGTGAGGTCGTCGGGACTAGCGGGGGCATGTACAATGAGCAGTTCTTC
few	TRBV12-3/TRBV12-4	TRBJ1-2	.	CASSSPGSTSVSGCTF	TGTGCCAGCAGTTCGCCCGGGAGCACGAGTGTAAGTGGCTGCACCTTC
.	TRBV7-9	TRBJ1-1	.	CASSLPQTPTQGGVPTEAFF	TGTGCCAGCAGCTTACCCCAAACCCCAACACAGGGCGGGGTACCTACTGAAGCTTTCTTT
few	TRBV12-3/TRBV12-4	TRBJ2-7	.	CASSWRVQGHEQYF	TGTGCCAGCAGTTGGAGGGTCCAGGGCCACGAGCAGTACTTC
.	TRBV9	TRBJ1-1	TRBD1	CASSAQRGGQLYTEAFF	TGTGCCAGCAGCGCCCAGAGGGGGGGACAGTTATACACTGAAGCTTTCTTT
.	TRBV6-1	TRBJ1-4	.	CASSEEVGVRKLFF	TGTGCCAGCAGTGAAGAGGTCGGGGTGAGAAAACTGTTTTTT
many	TRBV2	TRBJ2-7	.	CASLRDMSSYEQYF	TGTGCCAGCTTACGGGACATGAGCTCCTACGAGCAGTACTTC
.	TRBV20-1	TRBJ2-7	TRBD2	CSARGGRGVEQYF	TGCAGTGCCAGAGGTGGGCGGGGGGTCGAGCAGTACTTC
.	TRBV9	TRBJ2-5	TRBD2	CASSPYGGGKETQYF	TGTGCCAGCAGCCCCTACGGGGGGGGGAAAGAGACCCAGTACTTC
few	TRBV5-1	TRBJ1-4	.	CASSPGVGQGTNEKLFF	TGCGCCAGCAGCCCCGGAGTGGGCCAGGGAACTAATGAAAAACTGTTTTTT